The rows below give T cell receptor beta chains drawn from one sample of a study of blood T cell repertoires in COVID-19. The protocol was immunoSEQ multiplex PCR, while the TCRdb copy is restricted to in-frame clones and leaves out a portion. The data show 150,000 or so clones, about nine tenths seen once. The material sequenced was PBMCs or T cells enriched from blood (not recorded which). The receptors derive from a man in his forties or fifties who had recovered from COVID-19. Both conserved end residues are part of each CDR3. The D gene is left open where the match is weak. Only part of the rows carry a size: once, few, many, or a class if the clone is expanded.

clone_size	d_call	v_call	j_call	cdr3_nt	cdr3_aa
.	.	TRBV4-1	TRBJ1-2	TGCGCCAGCAGCCAAGATCAGGCTTATGGCTACACCTTC	CASSQDQAYGYTF
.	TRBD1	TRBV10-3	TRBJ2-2	TGTGCCATCAGTCCCGGGACAGGGGTTGGGGCAACCGGGGAGCTGTTTTTT	CAISPGTGVGATGELFF
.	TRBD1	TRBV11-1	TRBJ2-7	TGTGCCAGCAGCCCGGGACAGGGGTTTAGCGAGCAGTACTTC	CASSPGQGFSEQYF
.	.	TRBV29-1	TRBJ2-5	TGCAGCGTTGAAGACACAACAGAGACCCAGTACTTC	CSVEDTTETQYF
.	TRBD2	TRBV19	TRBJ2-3	TGTGCCAGTAGTATTCGGAATAGCGGGGGACTACGCACAGATACGCAGTATTTT	CASSIRNSGGLRTDTQYF
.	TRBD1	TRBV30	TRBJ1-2	TGTGCCTGGAGTGGGACAGGGCTAGGAATGGGCTATGGCTACACCTTC	CAWSGTGLGMGYGYTF
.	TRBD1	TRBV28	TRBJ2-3	TGTGCCAGCAGGACTCCGGGACAGGGGACGGGCGATACGCAGTATTTT	CASRTPGQGTGDTQYF
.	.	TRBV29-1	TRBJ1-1	TGCAGCGTTGAAACAGGGTACACTGAAGCTTTCTTT	CSVETGYTEAFF
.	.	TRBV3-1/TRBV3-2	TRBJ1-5	TGTGCCAGCAGCCCGGGAATCAATCAGCCCCAGCATTTT	CASSPGINQPQHF
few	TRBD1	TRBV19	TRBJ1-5	TGTGCCAGTAGTCGGGGACAGCCCCAACAGCCCCAGCATTTT	CASSRGQPQQPQHF
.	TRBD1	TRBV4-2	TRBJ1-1	TGTGCCAGCAGCCAAGAAGGTTTGGGCAGGGGGCTTTACACTGAAGCTTTCTTT	CASSQEGLGRGLYTEAFF
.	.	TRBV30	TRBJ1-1	TGTGCCTGGGACAGGTGGAACACTGAAGCTTTCTTT	CAWDRWNTEAFF
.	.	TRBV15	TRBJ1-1	TGTGCCACCAGCAGAGATGTTAGAGCTATGAACACTGAAGCTTTCTTT	CATSRDVRAMNTEAFF
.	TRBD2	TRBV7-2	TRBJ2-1	TGTGCCAGCAGCCCGACTAGCGGGGGGGACAATGAGCAGTTCTTC	CASSPTSGGDNEQFF